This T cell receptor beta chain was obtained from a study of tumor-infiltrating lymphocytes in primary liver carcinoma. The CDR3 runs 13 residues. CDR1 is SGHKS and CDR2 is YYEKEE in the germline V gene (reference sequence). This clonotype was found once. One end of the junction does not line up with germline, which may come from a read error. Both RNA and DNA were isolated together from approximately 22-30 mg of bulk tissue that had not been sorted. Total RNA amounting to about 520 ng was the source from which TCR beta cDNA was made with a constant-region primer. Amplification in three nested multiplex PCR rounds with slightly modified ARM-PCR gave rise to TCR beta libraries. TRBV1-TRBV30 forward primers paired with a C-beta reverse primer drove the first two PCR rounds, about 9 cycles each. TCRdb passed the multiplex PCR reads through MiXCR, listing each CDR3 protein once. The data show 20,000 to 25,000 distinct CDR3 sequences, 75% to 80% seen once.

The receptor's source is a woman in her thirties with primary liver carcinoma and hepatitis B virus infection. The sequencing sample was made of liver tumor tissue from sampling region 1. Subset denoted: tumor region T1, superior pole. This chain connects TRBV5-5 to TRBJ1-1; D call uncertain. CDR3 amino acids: CDSVLDLNTEAFF. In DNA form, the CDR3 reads TGTGACAGCGTCTTAGACTTGAACACTGAAGCTTTCTTT.